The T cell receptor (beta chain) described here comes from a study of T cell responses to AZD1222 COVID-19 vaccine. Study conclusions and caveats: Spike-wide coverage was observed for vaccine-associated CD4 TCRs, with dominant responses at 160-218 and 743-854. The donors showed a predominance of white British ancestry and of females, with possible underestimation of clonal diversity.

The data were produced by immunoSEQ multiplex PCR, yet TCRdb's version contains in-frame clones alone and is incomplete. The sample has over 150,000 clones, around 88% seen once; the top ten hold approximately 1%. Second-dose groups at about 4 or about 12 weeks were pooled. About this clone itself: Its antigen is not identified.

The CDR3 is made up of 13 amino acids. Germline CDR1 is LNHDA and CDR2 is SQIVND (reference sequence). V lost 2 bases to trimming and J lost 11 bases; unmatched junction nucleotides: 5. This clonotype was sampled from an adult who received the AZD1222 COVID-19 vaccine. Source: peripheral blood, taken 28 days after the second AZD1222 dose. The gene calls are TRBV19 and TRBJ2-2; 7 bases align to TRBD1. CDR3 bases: TGTGCCAGTAGTATAACGGGACAGAAAGAGCTGTTTTTT. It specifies CASSITGQKELFF.